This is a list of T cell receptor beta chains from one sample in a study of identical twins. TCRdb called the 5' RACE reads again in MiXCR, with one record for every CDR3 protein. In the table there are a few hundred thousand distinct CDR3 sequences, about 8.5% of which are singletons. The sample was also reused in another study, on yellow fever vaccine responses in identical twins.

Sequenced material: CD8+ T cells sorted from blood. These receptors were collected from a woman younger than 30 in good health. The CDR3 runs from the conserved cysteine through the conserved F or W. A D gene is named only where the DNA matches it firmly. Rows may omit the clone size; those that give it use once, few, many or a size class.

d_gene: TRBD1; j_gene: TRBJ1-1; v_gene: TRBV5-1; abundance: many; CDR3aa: CASSSRQGAFTEAFF; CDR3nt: TGCGCCAGCAGCTCAAGACAGGGGGCGTTCACTGAAGCTTTCTTT
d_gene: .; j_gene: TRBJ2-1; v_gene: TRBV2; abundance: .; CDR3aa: CASSEESSTSSYNEQFF; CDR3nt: TGTGCCAGCAGTGAAGAGAGTAGCACCAGCTCCTACAATGAGCAGTTCTTC
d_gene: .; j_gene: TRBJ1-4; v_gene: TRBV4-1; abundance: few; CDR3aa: CASSQAGYSEKLFF; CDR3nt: TGCGCCAGCAGCCAAGCAGGGTACAGTGAAAAACTGTTTTTT
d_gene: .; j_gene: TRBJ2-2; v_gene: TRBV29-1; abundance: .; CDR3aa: CSVWFAGELFF; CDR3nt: TGCAGCGTTTGGTTCGCCGGGGAGCTGTTTTTT
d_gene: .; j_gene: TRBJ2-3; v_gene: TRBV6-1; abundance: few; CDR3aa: CASGDRAHTQYF; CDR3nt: TGTGCCAGCGGGGATCGGGCCCATACGCAGTATTTT
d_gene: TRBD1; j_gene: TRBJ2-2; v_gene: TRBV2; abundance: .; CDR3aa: CASSDRASLELFF; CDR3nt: TGTGCCAGCTCTGACAGGGCAAGTCTGGAGCTGTTTTTT
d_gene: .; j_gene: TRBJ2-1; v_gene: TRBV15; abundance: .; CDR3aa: CATSRELQGSYNEQFF; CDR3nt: TGTGCCACCAGCAGAGAACTACAGGGATCCTACAATGAGCAGTTCTTC
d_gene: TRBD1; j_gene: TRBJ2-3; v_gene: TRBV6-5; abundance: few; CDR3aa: CASSYSGQGGDTQYF; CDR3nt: TGTGCCAGCAGTTACTCGGGACAGGGGGGCGATACGCAGTATTTT
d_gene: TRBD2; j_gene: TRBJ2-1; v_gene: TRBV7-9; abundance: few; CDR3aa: CASSFHHSGRTYNEQFF; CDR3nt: TGTGCCAGCAGCTTTCACCATAGCGGGAGAACCTACAATGAGCAGTTCTTC
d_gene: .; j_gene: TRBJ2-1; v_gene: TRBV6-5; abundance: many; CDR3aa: CASSYSTGNEQFF; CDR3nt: TGTGCCAGCAGTTACAGTACGGGCAATGAGCAGTTCTTC
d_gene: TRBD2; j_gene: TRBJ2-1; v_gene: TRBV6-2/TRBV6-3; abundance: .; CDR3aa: CASSTPVGLTLSAGSYNEQFF; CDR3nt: TGTGCCAGCAGTACCCCAGTGGGACTAACTCTCTCAGCGGGCTCCTACAATGAGCAGTTCTTC
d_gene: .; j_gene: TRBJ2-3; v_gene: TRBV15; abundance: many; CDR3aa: CATSRPGTDTQYF; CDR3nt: TGTGCCACCAGCAGACCGGGCACAGATACGCAGTATTTT
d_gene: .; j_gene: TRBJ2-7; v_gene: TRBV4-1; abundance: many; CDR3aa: CASSQITGEGSYEQYF; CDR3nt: TGCGCCAGCAGCCAGATAACAGGGGAGGGTTCCTACGAGCAGTACTTC
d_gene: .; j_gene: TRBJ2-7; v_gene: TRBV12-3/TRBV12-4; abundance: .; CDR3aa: CASSFMLSSYEQYF; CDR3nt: TGTGCCAGCAGTTTTATGCTGTCCTCCTACGAGCAGTACTTC
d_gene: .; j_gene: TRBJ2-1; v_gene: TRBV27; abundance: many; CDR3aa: CAIMDPPYNEQFF; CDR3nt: TGTGCCATCATGGACCCCCCCTACAATGAGCAGTTCTTC
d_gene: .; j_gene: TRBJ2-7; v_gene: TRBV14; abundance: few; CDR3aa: CASSRQRPGHPFYEQYF; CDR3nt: TGTGCCAGCAGCCGGCAGCGACCGGGCCATCCTTTCTACGAGCAGTACTTC
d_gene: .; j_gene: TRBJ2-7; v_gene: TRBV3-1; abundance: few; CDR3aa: CASSQDVVPIYEQHF; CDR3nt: TGTGCCAGCAGCCAAGACGTAGTCCCCATTTACGAGCAGCACTTC
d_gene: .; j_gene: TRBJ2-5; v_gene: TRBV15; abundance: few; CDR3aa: CATSIAGGAGSETQYF; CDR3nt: TGTGCCACCAGCATTGCCGGAGGGGCGGGATCAGAGACCCAGTACTTC
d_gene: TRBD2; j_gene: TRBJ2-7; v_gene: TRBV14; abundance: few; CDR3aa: CASSQDLRGGSYEQYF; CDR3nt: TGTGCCAGCAGCCAAGATTTACGGGGAGGGTCCTACGAGCAGTACTTC
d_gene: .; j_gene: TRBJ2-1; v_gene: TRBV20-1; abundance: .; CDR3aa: CCAPGPGGATYNEQFF; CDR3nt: TGCTGTGCGCCCGGGCCAGGGGGGGCGACCTACAATGAGCAGTTCTTC
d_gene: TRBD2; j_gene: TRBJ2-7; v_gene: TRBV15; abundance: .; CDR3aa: CATSSSGRASYEQYF; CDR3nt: TGTGCCACCAGCAGTAGCGGGAGGGCCTCGTACGAGCAGTACTTC
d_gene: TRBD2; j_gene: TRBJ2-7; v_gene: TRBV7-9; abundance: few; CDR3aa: CASSSRTSGMGEQYF; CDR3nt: TGTGCCAGCAGCTCGCGGACTAGCGGGATGGGCGAGCAGTACTTC
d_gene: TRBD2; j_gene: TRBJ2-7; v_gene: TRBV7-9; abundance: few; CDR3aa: CASKREDTYEQYF; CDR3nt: TGTGCCAGCAAGCGGGAGGACACCTACGAGCAGTACTTC
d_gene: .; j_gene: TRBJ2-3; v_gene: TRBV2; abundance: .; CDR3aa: CATHQSPIGDTQYF; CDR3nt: TGTGCCACCCACCAGTCCCCCATTGGAGATACGCAGTATTTT
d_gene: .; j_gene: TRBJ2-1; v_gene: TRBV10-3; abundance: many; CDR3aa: CAISVSGGYNEQFF; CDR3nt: TGTGCCATCAGTGTCTCAGGGGGGTACAATGAGCAGTTCTTC
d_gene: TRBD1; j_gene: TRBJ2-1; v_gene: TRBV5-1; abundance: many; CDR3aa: CASRTGVEQFF; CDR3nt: TGCGCCAGCAGGACAGGGGTTGAGCAGTTCTTC
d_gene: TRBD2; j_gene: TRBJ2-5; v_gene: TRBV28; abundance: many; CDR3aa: CASSRHSGGYVGQETQYF; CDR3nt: TGTGCCAGCAGCCGTCATAGCGGGGGATATGTTGGGCAAGAGACCCAGTACTTC
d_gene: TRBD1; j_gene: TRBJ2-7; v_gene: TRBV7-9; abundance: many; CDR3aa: CASSLAITGVDEQYF; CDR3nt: TGTGCCAGCAGCTTAGCTATCACAGGGGTCGACGAGCAGTACTTC
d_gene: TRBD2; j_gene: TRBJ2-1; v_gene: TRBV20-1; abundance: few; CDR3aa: CSATGLAGDYNEQFF; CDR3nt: TGCAGTGCAACCGGACTAGCGGGAGACTACAATGAGCAGTTCTTC
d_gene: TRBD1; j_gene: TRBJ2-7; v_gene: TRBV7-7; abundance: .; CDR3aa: CASSKSTGGYEQYF; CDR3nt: TGTGCTAGCAGCAAATCGACAGGGGGCTACGAGCAGTACTTC
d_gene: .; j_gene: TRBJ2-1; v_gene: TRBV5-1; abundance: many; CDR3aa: CASSLWDLGEQFF; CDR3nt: TGCGCCAGCAGCTTGTGGGATTTAGGTGAGCAGTTCTTC
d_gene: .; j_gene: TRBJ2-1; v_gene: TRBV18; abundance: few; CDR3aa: CASSPTGDGSSYNEQFF; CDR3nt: TGTGCCAGCTCACCTACCGGGGACGGAAGCTCCTACAATGAGCAGTTCTTC
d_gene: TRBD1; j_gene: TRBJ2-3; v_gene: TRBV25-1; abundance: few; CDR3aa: CASSVRTGFTDTQYF; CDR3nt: TGTGCCAGCAGTGTAAGGACAGGGTTCACAGATACGCAGTATTTT
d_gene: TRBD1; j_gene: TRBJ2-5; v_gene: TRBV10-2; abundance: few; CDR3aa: CASSEVGGRDRVGETQYF; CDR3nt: TGCGCCAGCAGTGAGGTGGGGGGCCGGGACAGGGTTGGGGAGACCCAGTACTTC
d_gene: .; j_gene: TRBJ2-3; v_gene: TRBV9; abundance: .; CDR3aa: CASSVPTGRIVEDTQYF; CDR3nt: TGTGCCAGCAGCGTCCCCACTGGGCGGATAGTGGAGGATACGCAGTATTTT
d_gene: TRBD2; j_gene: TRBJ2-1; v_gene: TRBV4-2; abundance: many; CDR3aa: CASSRSGRVEQFF; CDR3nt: TGTGCCAGCAGCCGTAGCGGGAGAGTTGAGCAGTTCTTC
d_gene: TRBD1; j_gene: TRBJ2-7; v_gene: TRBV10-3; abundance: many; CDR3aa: CAISRTGQGNSYEQYF; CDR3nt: TGTGCCATCAGTAGAACGGGACAGGGGAACTCCTACGAGCAGTACTTC